The present T cell receptor beta chain was sequenced within a study of T cells after yellow fever vaccination. 5'RACE template switching produced TCR cDNA carrying a universal primer site and UMIs. In TCRdb, the 5' RACE reads were re-called with MiXCR into one record per CDR3 protein. The table has nearly 350,000 distinct CDR3 sequences, roughly 8% seen once; the top ten hold 17%. CDR1 LGHNA and CDR2 YNFKEQ come from the germline V gene. With 1 base removed from V and 5 bases from J, the gap between germline ends came to 11 bases. This CDR3 region has 14 residues. The origin of this receptor is a young man who received the YFV17D yellow fever vaccine. The source material was PBMCs, sampled roughly 45 days after the first yellow fever vaccination. This chain links TRBV4-2 with TRBJ1-2; D call uncertain. In DNA, the CDR3 is TGTGCCAGCAGCCAAGCCGGGTTTTTATATGGCTACACCTTC. This translates into CASSQAGFLYGYTF.